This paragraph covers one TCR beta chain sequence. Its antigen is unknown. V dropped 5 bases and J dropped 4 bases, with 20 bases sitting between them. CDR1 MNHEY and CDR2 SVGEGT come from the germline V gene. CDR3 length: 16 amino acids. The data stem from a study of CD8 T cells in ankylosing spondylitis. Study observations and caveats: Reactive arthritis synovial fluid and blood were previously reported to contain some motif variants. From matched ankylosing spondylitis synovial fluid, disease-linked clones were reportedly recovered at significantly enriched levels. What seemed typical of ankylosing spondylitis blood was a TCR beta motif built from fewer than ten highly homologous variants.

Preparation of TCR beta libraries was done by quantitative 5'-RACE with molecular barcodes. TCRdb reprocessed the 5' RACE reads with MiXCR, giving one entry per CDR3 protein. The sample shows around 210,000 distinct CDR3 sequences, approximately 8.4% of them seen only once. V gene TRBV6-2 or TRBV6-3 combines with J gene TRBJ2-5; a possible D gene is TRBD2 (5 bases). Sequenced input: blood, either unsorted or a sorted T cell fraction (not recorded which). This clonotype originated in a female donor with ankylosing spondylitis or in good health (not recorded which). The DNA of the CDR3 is TGTGCCAGCAGTCCGGCGCCTCGGCTAGCAGGAGAGACCCAGTACTTC. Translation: CASSPAPRLAGETQYF.